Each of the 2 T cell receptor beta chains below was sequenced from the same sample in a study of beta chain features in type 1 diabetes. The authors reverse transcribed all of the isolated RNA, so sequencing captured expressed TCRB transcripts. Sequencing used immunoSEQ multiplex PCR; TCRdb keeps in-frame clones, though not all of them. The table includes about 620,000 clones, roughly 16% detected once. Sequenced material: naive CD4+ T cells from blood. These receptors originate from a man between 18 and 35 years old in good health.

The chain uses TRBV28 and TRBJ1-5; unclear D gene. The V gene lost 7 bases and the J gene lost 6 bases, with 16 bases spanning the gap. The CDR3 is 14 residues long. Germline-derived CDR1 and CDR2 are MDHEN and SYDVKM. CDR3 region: CASTTGPWGQPQHF. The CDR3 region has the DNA TGTGCCAGCACTACCGGGCCATGGGGTCAGCCCCAGCATTTT.

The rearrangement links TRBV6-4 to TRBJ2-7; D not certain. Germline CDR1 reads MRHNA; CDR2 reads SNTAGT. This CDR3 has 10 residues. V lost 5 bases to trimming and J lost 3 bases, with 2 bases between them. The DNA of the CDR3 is TGTGCCAGCAGTCGCTACGAGCAGTACTTC. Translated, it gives CASSRYEQYF.